A selection of T cell receptor beta chains follows, all from one sample in a study of CD8+ T cells in alopecia areata. Sequenced by immunoSEQ multiplex PCR; TCRdb stores in-frame clones only, minus some. This table holds 55,000 to 70,000 clones, approximately 45% found once. The input for sequencing was CD8+ T cells sorted from blood, taken at week 0. The origin of the receptors is a human donor with alopecia areata. The conserved cysteine and the conserved F or W are not part of the CDR3 here. The order of the fields is clone size, J gene, V gene, CDR3 length, CDR3 protein. The size field is filled for only some rows; it gives once, few, many or a size class.

>-|TRBJ2-7|TRBV7-9|12
ASSPGQGGYEQY
>-|TRBJ2-5|TRBV2|12
ASSGQGAMETQY
>-|TRBJ2-1|TRBV29-1|9
ISGSETEQF
>-|TRBJ2-6|TRBV5-1|16
ASTPLPSGSGGANVLT
>medium-sized|TRBJ2-7|TRBV9|12
ASSFGTGAYEQY
>once|TRBJ2-7|TRBV28|9
ASSSPIEQY
>-|TRBJ2-6|TRBV30|12
AWSAGSGANVLT
>-|TRBJ1-5|TRBV28|14
ASSLLAYEGNQPQH
>medium-sized|TRBJ1-1|TRBV4-1|13
ASSQFAGENTEAF
>-|TRBJ2-3|TRBV5-4|16
ASSLAGEIAGVQDTQY
>once|TRBJ2-5|TRBV11-2|15
ASSPLLAYPGRGTQY
>-|TRBJ2-3|TRBV29-1|17
SVRSSVVPAGASTDTQY
>-|TRBJ2-3|TRBV7-8|10
ASRIGADTQY
>-|TRBJ2-3|TRBV7-9|13
ASSTDRGSTDTQY
>few|TRBJ2-7|TRBV11-2|13
ASSLVGTSAYEQY
>many|TRBJ1-1|TRBV6-5|12
ASSHPGLNTEAF
>few|TRBJ2-1|TRBV29-1|14
SVEDLGAGGSNEQF
>-|TRBJ2-3|TRBV29-1|8
SVPGDTQY
>-|TRBJ2-7|TRBV30|10
ALARSSYEQY
>-|TRBJ2-3|TRBV4-1|14
ACKYEFGARGDTQY
>few|TRBJ1-1|TRBV28|13
ASSLTFSRGTEAF
>-|TRBJ2-1|TRBV5-4|12
ASSSSGTYNEQF
>-|TRBJ2-7|TRBV7-6|11
ASSLTPTYEQY
>-|TRBJ2-1|TRBV10-3|12
AISGDSGSYEQF
>-|TRBJ2-1|TRBV29-1|12
SVEGTSGSAEQF
>-|TRBJ2-7|TRBV29-1|11
SVGAGRSYEQY
>-|TRBJ2-1|TRBV9|13
ASSVASGRSNEQF
>-|TRBJ1-5|TRBV27|12
ASSVKDSNQPQH
>-|TRBJ1-2|TRBV6-1|11
ATRGAGNYGYT
>few|TRBJ2-7|TRBV29-1|9
SATGEGEQY
>-|TRBJ2-7|TRBV7-9|13
ASSPMGDLYYEQY
>-|TRBJ2-3|TRBV6-1|13
ASSPHGRREDTQY
>few|TRBJ2-2|TRBV30|10
AWTDDTGELF
>many|TRBJ2-1|TRBV11-2|11
ASEGYSYNEQF
>-|TRBJ1-5|TRBV4-1|15
ASSQAGGYGINQPQH
>-|TRBJ2-1|TRBV21-1|9
ASSSMSEQF
>-|TRBJ1-5|TRBV15|10
ATSAHSRAQH
>medium-sized|TRBJ2-7|TRBV30|12
AWSTGQGAVEQY
>few|TRBJ2-7|TRBV30|13
AWSEGRGLRYEQY
>-|TRBJ1-2|TRBV7-9|13
ASSLGARGDYGYT
>-|TRBJ2-7|TRBV29-1|13
SVPEWGSGSYEQY
>-|TRBJ2-1|TRBV7-2|13
ASSLGTSGRVEQF
>once|TRBJ2-7|TRBV13|12
ASSSDRGNYEQY
>few|TRBJ1-4|TRBV9|13
ASSPRRESNEKLF
>-|TRBJ2-5|TRBV6-5|10
ASSGSAGTQY
>-|TRBJ2-7|TRBV7-8|10
ASSLRPYEQY
>-|TRBJ2-1|TRBV27|12
ASSLSSVYNEQF
>-|-|TRBV11-2|14
ASSLGLSGNLYEQY
>-|TRBJ2-5|TRBV2|11
ASRTSAKETQY
>-|TRBJ1-5|TRBV7-7|12
ASSPGTRDQPQH
>-|TRBJ1-5|TRBV27|11
ASSLGYNQPQH
>few|TRBJ2-6|TRBV7-6|14
ASSLESGPGANVLT